The rows below give T cell receptor beta chains drawn from one sample of a study of vaccination and CD4 T cells after COVID-19. TCRdb passed the PCR reads through MiXCR, listing each CDR3 protein once. The sample consists of around 19,000 distinct CDR3 sequences, roughly 40% of them appearing once. No antigen has been assigned to these receptors. Sequencing was performed on CD4+ T cells from blood, cultured in vitro. The receptors here all came from a human donor who had recovered from COVID-19. CDR3s include the opening cysteine and the closing phenylalanine or tryptophan. A D gene is named only where the DNA matches it firmly. Clone size is given for some rows only: seen once, a few or many times, or a class if the clone is expanded.

d_gene	v_gene	abundance	j_gene	CDR3aa	CDR3nt
TRBD2	TRBV2	.	TRBJ2-3	CASSAGLAGPGDTQYF	TGTGCCAGCAGTGCAGGACTAGCGGGACCTGGAGATACGCAGTATTTT
.	TRBV9	.	TRBJ2-7	CASSPRTSTYEQYF	TGTGCCAGCAGCCCACGGACCTCTACCTACGAGCAGTACTTC
.	TRBV28	few	TRBJ2-2	CASSWGSGDTGELFF	TGTGCCAGCAGTTGGGGATCGGGAGACACCGGGGAGCTGTTTTTT
TRBD2	TRBV28	.	TRBJ2-2	CASMRTSGNTGELFF	TGTGCCAGCATGCGTACTAGCGGGAACACCGGGGAGCTGTTTTTT
.	TRBV6-2/TRBV6-3	.	TRBJ2-1	CASSLESGSYNEQFF	TGTGCCAGCAGTTTGGAGAGCGGATCCTACAATGAGCAGTTCTTC
.	TRBV4-2	.	TRBJ1-6	CASSQDGGQTGSPLHF	TGTGCCAGCAGCCAAGATGGCGGCCAAACGGGTTCACCCCTCCACTTT
.	TRBV4-2	.	TRBJ2-7	CASSQGLGTYEQYF	TGTGCCAGCAGCCAAGGGTTAGGTACCTACGAGCAGTACTTC
.	TRBV11-1	few	TRBJ1-5	CASSVRVSNQPQHF	TGTGCCAGCAGTGTCAGGGTAAGCAATCAGCCCCAGCATTTT
TRBD1	TRBV2	few	TRBJ1-5	CASSPRTGFQPQHF	TGTGCCAGCTCCCCCAGGACAGGGTTTCAGCCCCAGCATTTT
.	TRBV20-1	few	TRBJ2-5	CSASSLKETQYF	TGCAGTGCTAGCAGCCTCAAAGAGACCCAGTACTTC
TRBD1	TRBV28	.	TRBJ1-5	CASSTGTGVGGNQPQHF	TGTGCCAGCAGTACCGGGACAGGGGTGGGCGGCAATCAGCCCCAGCATTTT
.	TRBV19	.	TRBJ2-3	CASSIVYRGRDRTDTQYF	TGTGCCAGTAGTATAGTTTATCGTGGCAGGGATCGCACAGATACGCAGTATTTT
.	TRBV20-1	few	TRBJ2-5	CSARDQFQTETQYF	TGCAGTGCTAGAGATCAGTTCCAGACGGAGACCCAGTACTTC
.	TRBV10-1	.	TRBJ2-2	CASSTIRGTGELFF	TGCGCCAGCAGTACTATCAGGGGGACTGGGGAGCTGTTTTTT
.	TRBV21-1	few	TRBJ2-7	CASSKGQSRFYEQYF	TGTGCCAGCAGCAAAGGACAGTCGCGCTTCTACGAGCAGTACTTC
.	TRBV4-1	few	TRBJ2-3	CASSQDPQITDTQYF	TGCGCCAGCAGCCAAGATCCCCAGATCACAGATACGCAGTATTTT
TRBD1	TRBV6-2/TRBV6-3	.	TRBJ2-2	CASSGQGSTGELFF	TGTGCCAGCAGCGGACAGGGAAGCACCGGGGAGCTGTTTTTT
TRBD1	TRBV20-1	.	TRBJ1-2	CSAREQGNYGYTF	TGCAGTGCTAGAGAACAGGGGAACTATGGCTACACCTTC
.	TRBV6-1	few	TRBJ2-5	CASSEESQETQYF	TGTGCCAGCAGTGAAGAGTCCCAAGAGACCCAGTACTTC
TRBD2	TRBV28	few	TRBJ2-3	CASTPSGSLSTDTQYF	TGTGCCAGCACCCCTAGCGGGAGTCTCAGCACAGATACGCAGTATTTT
TRBD2	TRBV7-9	.	TRBJ2-5	CASSAGLAGKLETQYF	TGTGCCAGCAGCGCGGGACTAGCGGGGAAGCTTGAGACCCAGTACTTC
TRBD1	TRBV10-3	.	TRBJ1-3	CAISGDRTSSGNTIYF	TGTGCCATCAGTGGGGACAGGACGAGCTCTGGAAACACCATATATTTT
.	TRBV4-1	.	TRBJ2-3	CASSQGSADTQYF	TGCGCCAGCAGCCAAGGTAGCGCAGATACGCAGTATTTT
.	TRBV20-1	few	TRBJ2-7	CSARRWGPNYEQYF	TGCAGTGCTAGAAGATGGGGCCCTAACTACGAGCAGTACTTC
.	TRBV7-9	few	TRBJ2-5	CASSLGGGIGETQYF	TGTGCCAGCAGCTTGGGTGGAGGGATTGGGGAGACCCAGTACTTC
TRBD2	TRBV19	.	TRBJ2-3	CASRGTSGPKADTQYF	TGTGCCAGTAGGGGGACTAGCGGACCTAAGGCAGATACGCAGTATTTT
.	TRBV3-1	once	TRBJ2-1	CASSQSPGHNEQFF	TGTGCCAGCAGCCAATCCCCGGGGCACAATGAGCAGTTCTTC
.	TRBV6-1	few	TRBJ1-5	CASLLTLQARQHF	TGTGCCAGCCTCCTGACGTTACAGGCGCGCCAGCATTTT
.	TRBV28	.	TRBJ1-2	CASSPQYGYTF	TGTGCCAGCAGCCCCCAGTATGGCTACACCTTC
TRBD1	TRBV27	.	TRBJ1-1	CASKDPGQGITEAFF	TGTGCCAGCAAAGATCCGGGACAGGGGATCACTGAAGCTTTCTTT
.	TRBV7-9	few	TRBJ2-3	CASSLPGPVPYF	TGTGCCAGCAGCTTACCGGGCCCTGTCCCGTATTTT
.	TRBV27	.	TRBJ2-7	CASSYGLAYEQYF	TGTGCCAGCAGTTACGGATTAGCCTACGAGCAGTACTTC
TRBD2	TRBV20-1	.	TRBJ2-1	CSASGRAWGEGGYNEQFF	TGCAGTGCTAGCGGGAGGGCTTGGGGGGAAGGGGGGTACAATGAGCAGTTCTTC
.	TRBV18	few	TRBJ1-6	CASVLKSSYNSPLHF	TGTGCCAGCGTCCTGAAGAGCTCCTATAATTCACCCCTCCACTTT
.	TRBV6-1	.	TRBJ1-6	CASKGPTGVNSPLHF	TGTGCCAGCAAGGGTCCCACAGGAGTGAATTCACCCCTCCACTTT
.	TRBV19	once	TRBJ2-3	CASSLSGPGKGTDTQYF	TGTGCCAGTAGCCTATCCGGGCCCGGGAAGGGCACAGATACGCAGTATTTT
TRBD2	TRBV20-1	.	TRBJ2-1	CSATEVAGGPYNEQFF	TGCAGTGCCACTGAGGTAGCGGGAGGGCCTTACAATGAGCAGTTCTTC
.	TRBV6-2/TRBV6-3	.	TRBJ2-1	CASSYTDSTYNEQFF	TGTGCCAGCAGTTACACCGATAGCACGTACAATGAGCAGTTCTTC
TRBD1	TRBV5-4	.	TRBJ1-3	CASSAGTVGNTIYF	TGTGCCAGCAGCGCCGGGACAGTCGGAAACACCATATATTTT
.	TRBV28	few	TRBJ1-2	CASSLAGNYGYTF	TGTGCCAGCAGTTTAGCAGGGAACTATGGCTACACCTTC
.	TRBV3-1	.	TRBJ2-5	CASSHLGEQETQYF	TGTGCCAGCAGCCACCTGGGTGAGCAAGAGACCCAGTACTTC
.	TRBV2	few	TRBJ1-2	CASSDGPTFYGYTF	TGTGCCAGCAGTGACGGGCCAACTTTCTATGGCTACACCTTC
TRBD1	TRBV28	few	TRBJ1-1	CASSPWTGGATEAFF	TGTGCCAGCAGTCCTTGGACAGGGGGCGCGACTGAAGCTTTCTTT
.	TRBV20-1	.	TRBJ2-3	CSARAGVGTDTQYF	TGCAGTGCCCGAGCTGGCGTGGGCACAGATACGCAGTATTTT
.	TRBV11-2	.	TRBJ1-1	CASSQQGRLNTEAFF	TGTGCCAGCAGCCAGCAGGGGCGGCTGAACACTGAAGCTTTCTTT
.	TRBV19	medium-sized	TRBJ1-5	CASTLADSRYQPQHF	TGTGCCAGTACTCTAGCCGACAGCCGATATCAGCCCCAGCATTTT